The 27 T cell receptor beta chains in this list originate from one sample, sequenced in a study of blood T cell repertoires in COVID-19. Some clones are missing from TCRdb's copy, which holds only in-frame ones; the method was immunoSEQ multiplex PCR. The data show approximately 240,000 clones, with around 90% seen just once and approximately 0.8% held by the top ten. The sequenced material came from peripheral blood. The source is a man aged 25-45 years with COVID-19, enrolled during active disease.

The DNA for the CDR3 is TGTGCCAGCAGTAGGACAGGGATAGCCGGGGAGCTGTTTTTT. Translated: CASSRTGIAGELFF. The rearrangement uses TRBV27 and TRBJ2-2, with TRBD1 matching 8 bases. Per germline, CDR1 MNHEY and CDR2 SMNVEV (reference sequence). The CDR3 has 14 amino acids. The trim removed 5 bases at V and 6 bases at J, leaving 5 bases unmatched.

The rearrangement joins TRBV5-6 to TRBJ2-2; TRBD1 agrees at 8 bases. Germline V lookup: CDR1 SGHDT, CDR2 YYEEEE. V trimming: 4 bases; J trimming: 5 bases; junction bases outside the gene matches: 7. CDR3 length: 15 amino acids. CDR3 protein: CASSPGTGDTGELFF. As DNA, the CDR3 is TGTGCCAGCAGCCCAGGGACAGGCGATACCGGGGAGCTGTTTTTT. The variable domain in full, completed from reference TRBV5-6 and TRBJ2-2, reads DAGVTQSPTHLIKTRGQQVTLRCSPKSGHDTVSWYQQALGQGPQFIFQYYEEEERQRGNFPDRFSGHQFPNYSSELNVNALLLGDSALYLCASSPGTGDTGELFFGEGSRLTVL.

V and J are TRBV19 and TRBJ1-2; TRBD1 matches at 7 bases. V lost 5 bases, J lost 2 bases, and 11 bases stayed unmatched. This CDR3 is built from 16 residues. Looked up from germline, CDR1 is LNHDA and CDR2 is SQIVND (reference sequence). The CDR3 DNA reads as TGTGCCAGTAGTTTAGCTCGGGACAGCCAAAACTATGGCTACACCTTC. Translated: CASSLARDSQNYGYTF.

V is TRBV11-2 and J is TRBJ2-5, with TRBD2 matching 10 bases. Losses at the gene ends were 2 bases for V and 4 bases for J; bases not matched to a gene: 7. This CDR3 is 16 amino acids long. Germline CDR1 SGHAT, CDR2 FQNNGV. CDR3 in amino acids: CASSLSGGAISETQYF. The DNA of the CDR3 is TGTGCCAGCAGCTTAAGCGGGGGGGCCATCTCAGAGACCCAGTACTTC. The variable domain in full, completed from reference TRBV11-2 and TRBJ2-5, reads EAGVAQSPRYKIIEKRQSVAFWCNPISGHATLYWYQQILGQGPKLLIQFQNNGVVDDSQLPKDRFSAERLKGVDSTLKIQPAKLEDSAVYLCASSLSGGAISETQYFGPGTRLLVL.

In its sample, this clone was seen many times. This rearrangement joins TRBV5-5 to TRBJ1-2; 11 positions match TRBD1. The CDR3 length is 14 residues. J lost 4 bases, V lost 2 bases, and 1 base had no gene match. Germline CDR1 and CDR2: SGHKS and YYEKEE (reference sequence). CDR3 coding DNA: TGTGCCAGCAGCTTAGGACAGGGGGCCTATGGCTACACCTTC. It yields the protein CASSLGQGAYGYTF.

This chain uses TRBV5-1 with TRBJ1-1, with D hard to call. V gave up 0 bases and J gave up 4 bases, with 13 bases separating them. Germline V gene lookup returns CDR1 SGHRS and CDR2 YFSETQ. This CDR3 has 15 amino acids. The CDR3 reads CASSLAAGIGTEAFF. The CDR3 region has the DNA TGCGCCAGCAGCTTGGCCGCGGGGATCGGCACTGAAGCTTTCTTT.

This CDR3 is CASSYGVIAQYF. CDR3 coding DNA: TGTGCCAGCAGTTATGGAGTGATTGCGCAGTATTTT. V gene TRBV12-3 or TRBV12-4 combines with J gene TRBJ2-3, with no clear D. V was trimmed by 4 bases and J by 10 bases, leaving 12 bases between them. The CDR3 totals 12 residues.

The V gene is TRBV4-1, the J gene TRBJ2-6; 11 bases are a match to TRBD2. There are 18 residues in the CDR3. Trimming removed 1 base from V and 0 bases from J; junction bases left unmatched: 2. Germline assignment: CDR1 MGHRA and CDR2 YSYEKL. CDR3 protein: CASSQVSGGASGANVLTF. Written as DNA, the CDR3 is TGCGCCAGCAGCCAAGTTAGCGGGGGGGCCTCTGGGGCCAACGTCCTGACTTTC.

The table lists this clone with a count of one. The chain links TRBV5-5 to TRBJ1-5; tentative D call: TRBD1 (5 bases). The CDR3 is 15 amino acids. In germline, CDR1 is SGHKS, CDR2 YYEKEE (reference sequence). Between the trimmed V and J ends, which lost 0 bases and 2 bases, there was a span of 9 bases. CDR3 coding DNA: TGTGCCAGCAGCTTGGTTGGGGCCGGCAATCAGCCCCAGCATTTT. It specifies CASSLVGAGNQPQHF.

The chain carries TRBV9 and TRBJ2-7; 8 bases are a match to TRBD1. V dropped 3 bases and J dropped 13; count of bases not matched to a gene: 12. CDR3 length equals 13 residues. The germline CDR1 and CDR2 sequences are SGDLS and YYNGEE. The CDR3 coding sequence is TGTGCCAGCAGCGACGGACAGGGTAGGGTGGCTTACTTC. It encodes CASSDGQGRVAYF.

The V gene is TRBV6-5, the J gene TRBJ1-2; D is uncertain. The length of the CDR3 is 14 residues. Trimming shortened V by 2 bases and J by 6 bases, and 13 bases separated the two germline ends. Germline CDR1 is MNHEY and CDR2 is SVGAGI. The CDR3 sequence is CASSYRRVSDGYTF. The CDR3 coding sequence is TGTGCCAGCAGTTACCGGAGGGTTTCGGATGGCTACACCTTC.

V and J are TRBV9 and TRBJ2-3; 10 bases agree with TRBD2. Germline V CDR1 and CDR2: SGDLS, YYNGEE. CDR3 size: 15 residues. V gave up 3 bases and J gave up 0 bases; unmatched junction bases: 1. The CDR3 spells CASSGSGGSTDTQYF. In DNA, the CDR3 is TGTGCCAGCAGCGGTAGCGGGGGGAGCACAGATACGCAGTATTTT. Together with reference TRBV9 and TRBJ2-3, the CDR3 gives the full variable domain: DSGVTQTPKHLITATGQRVTLRCSPRSGDLSVYWYQQSLDQGLQFLIQYYNGEERAKGNILERFSAQQFPDLHSELNLSSLELGDSALYFCASSGSGGSTDTQYFGPGTRLTVL.

This chain links TRBV6-2 or TRBV6-3 with TRBJ2-5; 11 bases agree with TRBD2. The V and J ends lost 6 bases and 5 bases, in that order; junction bases with no gene match: 11. The CDR3 loop spans 16 amino acids. Germline lookup yields CDR1 MNHEY and CDR2 SVGEGT. CDR3 sequence reads: CASSGLAGGPGETQYF. The DNA of the CDR3 is TGTGCCAGCAGCGGGCTAGCGGGGGGCCCCGGTGAGACCCAGTACTTC.

The chain recombines TRBV9 with TRBJ2-5; 9 bases match TRBD2. The junction had 4 bases not matched to a gene; V was cut back by 0 bases and J by 1 base. Germline CDR1 and CDR2: SGDLS and YYNGEE. This CDR3 contains 16 residues. Here the CDR3 reads CASSVDAGGRQETQYF. CDR3 nucleotide sequence: TGTGCCAGCAGCGTAGATGCGGGGGGGCGCCAAGAGACCCAGTACTTC.

This clone was observed a handful of times. The chain couples TRBV6-5 to TRBJ1-1, with a possible D match to TRBD1 (5 bases). The V and J ends lost 4 bases and 5 bases respectively, with 14 bases between them. The CDR3 has 14 amino acids. CDR1 MNHEY and CDR2 SVGAGI come from the germline V gene. The DNA for the CDR3 is TGTGCCAGCAGTTCCCCGTCCGGGGGGACTGAAGCTTTCTTT. Protein sequence: CASSSPSGGTEAFF.

The chain carries TRBV4-1 and TRBJ2-7; TRBD2 might be the D (5 bases). Germline assignment: CDR1 MGHRA and CDR2 YSYEKL. Trimming took off 3 bases at V and 1 base at J, with 13 bases between the two ends. The CDR3 is made up of 15 amino acids. The CDR3 here is CASSHLLAYSYEQYF. As DNA, the CDR3 is TGCGCCAGCAGCCACCTCCTAGCTTATTCCTACGAGCAGTACTTC.

The V call is TRBV10-3, the J call TRBJ2-7; weak D call: TRBD2 (5 bases). The germline V and J ends were trimmed by 0 bases and 7 bases, with 10 bases remaining between them. Per germline, CDR1 ENHRY and CDR2 SYGVKD. The CDR3 is 13 amino acids. The CDR3 region is CAISESNRGEQYF. CDR3 nucleotide sequence: TGTGCCATCAGTGAGTCTAACAGAGGGGAGCAGTACTTC.

V is TRBV5-4 and J is TRBJ2-1; maybe TRBD1 (5 bases). In germline, CDR1 is SGHNT, CDR2 YYREEE (reference sequence). The CDR3 covers 15 residues. Trimming left V 0 bases short and J 5 bases short, with 12 bases between. The CDR3 loop is CASSLEGIPNNEQFF. The CDR3 DNA reads as TGTGCCAGCAGCTTGGAGGGGATTCCGAACAATGAGCAGTTCTTC.

V usage is TRBV18 and J usage is TRBJ1-1, with D perhaps TRBD1 (5 bases). Germline V gene sequence: CDR1 KGHSH, CDR2 LQKENI. Trimming stripped 4 bases from V and 1 base from J, with 7 bases between. This CDR3 has 13 amino acids. The CDR3 bases are TGTGCCAGCTCACAGACAGAGAACACTGAAGCTTTCTTT. This sequence encodes CASSQTENTEAFF.

The V gene is TRBV19, the J gene TRBJ1-4, with D tentatively TRBD1 (5 bases). Trimming took 4 bases from V and 7 from J, leaving 16 bases between them. Germline CDR1 is LNHDA and CDR2 is SQIVND (reference sequence). The CDR3 has 15 residues. Here the CDR3 DNA reads TGTGCCAGTAGTACGGGTGGGACTGGAGTTGAAAAACTGTTTTTT. Translated, it gives CASSTGGTGVEKLFF. Filled out from reference TRBV19 and TRBJ1-4, the complete variable domain reads DGGITQSPKYLFRKEGQNVTLSCEQNLNHDAMYWYRQDPGQGLRLIYYSQIVNDFQKGDIAEGYSVSREKKESFPLTVTSAQKNPTAFYLCASSTGGTGVEKLFFGSGTQLSVL.

V gene TRBV5-5 combines with J gene TRBJ1-2; no definite D call. The V gene lost 4 bases and the J gene lost 5 bases, with 15 bases spanning the gap. CDR3 length equals 14 residues. The germline V gene encodes CDR1 SGHKS and CDR2 YYEKEE (reference sequence). The CDR3 reads CASSPEGSWYGYTF. The CDR3 nucleotides are TGTGCCAGCAGCCCGGAAGGGAGTTGGTATGGCTACACCTTC. The full variable domain, rest sourced from reference TRBV5-5 and TRBJ1-2, is DAGVTQSPTHLIKTRGQQVTLRCSPISGHKSVSWYQQVLGQGPQFIFQYYEKEERGRGNFPDRFSARQFPNYSSELNVNALLLGDSALYLCASSPEGSWYGYTFGSGTRLTVV.

The V and J genes are TRBV30 and TRBJ1-2; D is undetermined. V lost 1 base and J lost 8, with 17 bases in between. The CDR3 loop spans 14 amino acids. Germline CDR1 is GTSNPN and CDR2 is SVGIG (reference sequence). The CDR3 DNA is TGTGCCTGGAGTGATCTTAGCGGGCAGATGGGCTACACCTTC. Its translation: CAWSDLSGQMGYTF.

The rearrangement links TRBV7-3 to TRBJ2-1; 9 positions match TRBD2. The germline CDR1 and CDR2 sequences are SGHTA and FQGTGA. This CDR3 has 17 amino acids. Germline trimming cut 5 bases from V and 2 bases from J; bases unmatched to any gene: 10. The CDR3 sequence is CASSQPAAGGTYNEQFF. As DNA, the CDR3 is TGTGCCAGCAGCCAACCCGCAGCGGGGGGTACCTACAATGAGCAGTTCTTC.

This chain joins TRBV7-2 and TRBJ1-3, with 7 bases that match TRBD1. The CDR3 spans 16 residues. The J segment lost 1 base and the V segment lost 5 bases, leaving 8 bases of the junction unmatched. Germline CDR1 is SGHTA and CDR2 is FQGNSA. DNA of the CDR3: TGTGCCAGCAGCCCCCGGGACAGTAGTTCTGGAAACACCATATATTTT. Translation gives CASSPRDSSSGNTIYF.

The chain has TRBV6-5 and TRBJ1-2, with a possible D match to TRBD1 (6 bases). The CDR3 has 13 amino acids. Deletions cut 6 bases from V and 5 bases from J, with 13 bases between. Germline V CDR1 and CDR2: MNHEY, SVGAGI. CDR3 DNA sequence: TGTGCCAGCAGCCAGGGTAGGGGGTATGGCTACACCTTC. This codes for CASSQGRGYGYTF.

V gene TRBV28 combines with J gene TRBJ1-2; D might be TRBD1 (5 bases). CDR1 is MDHEN, CDR2 SYDVKM, per germline. This CDR3 has 16 amino acids. The V gene lost 2 bases and the J gene lost 4 bases, with 17 bases spanning the gap. In DNA, the CDR3 is TGTGCCAGCAGTTTAAGCTCGCCCCAGGGCTCCTATGGCTACACCTTC. It codes for CASSLSSPQGSYGYTF.

This chain links TRBV4-1 with TRBJ1-5, with unresolved D. This CDR3 spans 15 amino acids. Germline CDR1 reads MGHRA; CDR2 reads YSYEKL. V shed 1 base and J shed 3 bases, with 10 bases lying between them. CDR3 DNA: TGCGCCAGCAGCCAAGGTGGAGGGTACAATCAGCCCCAGCATTTT. Residues: CASSQGGGYNQPQHF.